The 28 T cell receptor beta chains presented below share a single source sample, sequenced in a study of cytomegalovirus exposure and HLA in healthy donors (dated by TCRdb to about 2017). Library preparation was by the immunoSEQ multiplex PCR assay. The multiplex PCR relied on a mix of 60 forward primers for TCR Vbeta segments and 13 reverse primers for TCR Jbeta segments. TCRdb took over this immuneACCESS table, retaining in-frame rearrangements with V and J assigned. Such tables are incomplete; in checked studies, under half of the missing clones stem from an unresolved V gene, and the remainder is unexplained. This sample lists approximately 76,000 clones; around 80% were detected once. The ten largest clones represent 2.5% of the sample. Specimen: PBMCs. These receptor sequences come from a man aged 25 to 40 in good health and CMV-seronegative.

This clone was recorded once. The chain has TRBV6-5 and TRBJ1-5; D perhaps matches TRBD1 (5 bases). CDR3 length: 15 amino acids. Trimming took off 6 bases at V and 0 bases at J, with 12 bases between the two ends. Germline lookup yields CDR1 MNHEY and CDR2 SVGAGI. The chain's CDR3 is CASSLDTYSNQPQHF. CDR3 nucleotide sequence: TGTGCCAGCAGCCTGGACACCTATAGCAATCAGCCCCAGCATTTT.

This chain uses TRBV7-9 with TRBJ1-6; no clear D gene. The germline V gene encodes CDR1 SEHNR and CDR2 FQNEAQ (reference sequence). Trimming removed 5 bases from V and 9 bases from J, with 11 bases in between. CDR3 length equals 13 residues. The CDR3 is CASSPFGLSPLHF. The CDR3 nucleotides are TGTGCCAGCAGCCCCTTCGGACTTTCACCCCTCCACTTT.

The chain links TRBV7-2 to TRBJ1-5, with unresolved D. Trimming cost V 5 bases and J 0 bases, with 11 bases left between them. The CDR3 runs 15 residues. Germline V gene lookup returns CDR1 SGHTA and CDR2 FQGNSA. For the CDR3, the DNA is TGTGCCAGCAGCCAGATTTTTTATAGCAATCAGCCCCAGCATTTT. It yields the protein CASSQIFYSNQPQHF.

The chain joins TRBV27 to TRBJ2-3, with 7 bases aligning to TRBD2. The germline V gene has CDR1 MNHEY and CDR2 SMNVEV (reference sequence). V was clipped by 7 bases and J by 6 bases; unmatched bases: 10. The CDR3 sequence is 14 residues long. CDR3 in amino acids: CASTPRGGRDTQYF. The CDR3 DNA reads TGTGCCAGCACTCCTAGGGGAGGGAGGGATACGCAGTATTTT.

This clone was seen more than once but under ten times. The rearrangement uses TRBV19 and TRBJ2-2, with TRBD2 identical over 10 bases. The germline gives CDR1 LNHDA, CDR2 SQIVND (reference sequence). The CDR3 length is 18 residues. V trimming: 5 bases; J trimming: 4 bases; junction bases outside the gene matches: 13. The DNA for the CDR3 is TGTGCCAGTAGTCTCAGCGGGAGGGCCTCTTCCACCACCGGGGAGCTGTTTTTT. Its protein product is CASSLSGRASSTTGELFF.

The genes are TRBV27 and TRBJ1-4; D is perhaps TRBD1 (5 bases). Trimming stripped 8 bases from V and 11 bases from J, with 15 bases between. In germline, CDR1 is MNHEY, CDR2 SMNVEV (reference sequence). CDR3 length: 12 residues. This CDR3 reads CASLGGRGKLFF. CDR3 DNA: TGTGCCAGCCTCGGGGGACGAGGGAAACTGTTTTTT.

The J gene is TRBJ2-5, the V gene TRBV19; weak D call: TRBD2 (5 bases). V was cut by 5 bases and J by 4 bases, with 20 bases left in between. In germline, CDR1 is LNHDA, CDR2 SQIVND (reference sequence). CDR3 length: 16 amino acids. DNA for the CDR3: TGTGCCAGTAGTTCTAGGACTCATCCGGGTTCAGAGACCCAGTACTTC. Translation gives CASSSRTHPGSETQYF.

This rearrangement joins TRBV7-2 to TRBJ1-1, with D possibly TRBD1 on 6 matching bases. V lost 10 bases to trimming and J lost 1 base, with 13 bases between them. Per the germline V gene, CDR1 is SGHTA and CDR2 is FQGNSA. The CDR3 length is 13 residues. CDR3 nucleotide sequence: TGTGCCAATCAGGGGTTTAGGAACACTGAAGCTTTCTTT. Amino acid sequence: CANQGFRNTEAFF.

This clone appeared a few times. This chain joins TRBV7-2 and TRBJ1-2; D might be TRBD1 (5 bases). This CDR3 has 13 amino acids. Deletions cut 5 bases from V and 4 bases from J, with 11 bases between. CDR1 is SGHTA and CDR2 is FQGNSA in the germline V gene. The CDR3 coding sequence is TGTGCCAGCAGCCAAGACAGCCTCTATGGCTACACCTTC. As protein: CASSQDSLYGYTF.

The rearrangement joins TRBV2 to TRBJ2-2; maybe TRBD1 (5 bases). Between the trimmed V and J ends, which lost 6 bases and 6 bases, there was a span of 5 bases. From germline, CDR1 is SNHLY and CDR2 FYNNEI. The CDR3 totals 11 residues. The CDR3 loop is CASRGPGELFF. CDR3 bases: TGTGCCAGCAGGGGGCCCGGGGAGCTGTTTTTT. The complete variable domain, with remaining parts taken from reference TRBV2 and TRBJ2-2, reads EPEVTQTPSHQVTQMGQEVILRCVPISNHLYFYWYRQILGQKVEFLVSFYNNEISEKSEIFDDQFSVERPDGSNFTLKIRSTKLEDSAMYFCASRGPGELFFGEGSRLTVL.

V usage is TRBV5-1 and J usage is TRBJ2-1, with unresolved D. The length of the CDR3 is 10 residues. The ends were cut back, 6 bases at V and 12 bases at J, with 10 bases in the middle. In germline, CDR1 is SGHRS, CDR2 YFSETQ. The CDR3 protein is CASMFPWQFF. The CDR3 nucleotides read TGCGCCAGCATGTTTCCTTGGCAGTTCTTC.

This clone was recorded a few times. This sequence joins TRBV5-1 and TRBJ1-1; D gene unclear. The CDR3 extends over 14 amino acids. Trimming left V 2 bases short and J 6 bases short, with 14 bases between. The germline V gene has CDR1 SGHRS and CDR2 YFSETQ. The DNA for the CDR3 is TGCGCCAGCAGCTTCCGGGGATCAGACTCTGAAGCTTTCTTT. Amino acids: CASSFRGSDSEAFF.

The chain carries TRBV7-3 and TRBJ2-1; 8 positions match TRBD1. The germline V gene has CDR1 SGHTA and CDR2 FQGTGA. The ends lost 5 bases at V and 9 bases at J; junction bases unmatched: 6. The CDR3 is made up of 13 amino acids. The CDR3 DNA reads TGTGCCAGCAGCCAGGACAGGGCTGGTGAGCAGTTCTTC. Its protein is CASSQDRAGEQFF. Complete variable domain (other parts from reference TRBV7-3 and TRBJ2-1): GAGVSQTPSNKVTEKGKYVELRCDPISGHTALYWYRQSLGQGPEFLIYFQGTGAADDSGLPNDRFFAVRPEGSVSTLKIQRTERGDSAVYLCASSQDRAGEQFFGPGTRLTVL.

The chain joins TRBV28 to TRBJ1-1; D is ambiguous. Trimming cost V 6 bases and J 0 bases, with 2 bases left between them. The CDR3 has 11 residues. The germline V gene encodes CDR1 MDHEN and CDR2 SYDVKM. Written as DNA, the CDR3 is TGTGCCAGCAGCGTGAACACTGAAGCTTTCTTT. This translates into CASSVNTEAFF.

The DNA of the CDR3 is TGTGCCAGCAGACCAGGACAGGGGGTTACTGAAGCTTTCTTT. This codes for CASRPGQGVTEAFF. The chain is built from TRBV7-9 and TRBJ1-1; TRBD1 aligns across 10 bases. This CDR3 region has 14 residues. Trimming took 6 bases from V and 5 from J; bases not matched to a gene: 6. Germline V gene data show CDR1 as SEHNR and CDR2 as FQNEAQ (reference sequence).

The chain has TRBV10-3 and TRBJ2-1; 7 bases map to TRBD2. Germline loops: CDR1 ENHRY, CDR2 SYGVKD. The trim removed 5 bases at V and 9 bases at J, leaving 10 bases unmatched. The CDR3 is 14 residues long. The chain's CDR3 is CAISPGAGVGEQFF. The CDR3 DNA sequence: TGTGCCATCAGTCCCGGGGCGGGAGTCGGTGAGCAGTTCTTC.

The chain carries TRBV9 and TRBJ2-5, with unresolved D. This CDR3 region has 13 residues. V lost 1 base to trimming and J lost 2 bases, with 6 bases between them. In germline, CDR1 is SGDLS, CDR2 YYNGEE. CDR3 DNA: TGTGCCAGCAGCGTATCGGAGCAAGAGACCCAGTACTTC. Encoded protein: CASSVSEQETQYF.

The chain recombines TRBV6-1 with TRBJ1-5; D is perhaps TRBD1 (5 bases). This CDR3 contains 12 residues. Germline assignment: CDR1 MNHNS and CDR2 SASEGT. Trimming left V 6 bases short and J 5 bases short, with 8 bases between. Here the CDR3 DNA reads TGTGCCAGCAGGGGGGGGGATCAGCCCCAGCATTTT. It yields the protein CASRGGDQPQHF.

The rearrangement joins TRBV7-9 to TRBJ2-1, with TRBD2 matching over 11 bases. The V gene end was trimmed by 3 bases and the J gene end by 7 bases; junction bases not matched to a gene: 8. The CDR3 is 16 residues long. The germline V gene encodes CDR1 SEHNR and CDR2 FQNEAQ (reference sequence). The CDR3 DNA is TGTGCCAGCAGCTTCAGTACTAGCGGGGGTAGGAATGAGCAGTTCTTC. Its translation: CASSFSTSGGRNEQFF.

V gene TRBV6-1 combines with J gene TRBJ1-2, with a possible D match to TRBD1 (6 bases). The CDR3 has 14 amino acids. Germline assignment: CDR1 MNHNS and CDR2 SASEGT. Trimming took 5 bases from V and 6 from J, leaving 16 bases between them. This chain's CDR3 is CASSYRGGEDGYTF. The CDR3 region has the DNA TGTGCCAGCAGTTATAGGGGGGGCGAAGATGGCTACACCTTC.

The CDR3 protein is CASSRISRYEQYF. The CDR3 region has the DNA TGTGCCAGCAGCCGTATCTCGAGGTACGAGCAGTACTTC. The chain recombines TRBV13 with TRBJ2-7, with D hard to call. Trimming cost V 5 bases and J 4 bases, with 12 bases left between them. Germline values: CDR1 PRHDT, CDR2 FYEKMQ (reference sequence). CDR3 length: 13 residues.

The chain is built from TRBV7-9 and TRBJ2-5; 8 bases match TRBD2. V lost 1 base and J lost 1; bases outside the gene matches: 8. Per germline, CDR1 SEHNR and CDR2 FQNEAQ (reference sequence). This CDR3 spans 17 amino acids. The CDR3 sequence is CASSLVSSGHLQETQYF. Here the CDR3 DNA reads TGTGCCAGCAGCTTAGTCTCTAGCGGGCACCTCCAAGAGACCCAGTACTTC.

J is TRBJ1-4 and V is TRBV7-2; D is undetermined. CDR3 length: 14 residues. Trimming took off 1 base at V and 8 bases at J, with 11 bases between the two ends. Per the germline V gene, CDR1 is SGHTA and CDR2 is FQGNSA. CDR3 nucleotides: TGTGCCAGCAGCTTAGATACTGTGGAGGAAAAACTGTTTTTT. Its protein is CASSLDTVEEKLFF.

This chain links TRBV2 with TRBJ1-5; D ambiguous. V was pared by 2 bases and J by 2 bases, with 13 bases between. This CDR3 region has 16 residues. CDR1 and CDR2 (germline): SNHLY, FYNNEI. The CDR3 region is CASSEIELVGNQPQHF. CDR3 DNA sequence: TGTGCCAGCAGTGAAATTGAGTTGGTTGGCAATCAGCCCCAGCATTTT.

V and J are TRBV7-3 and TRBJ1-2; 7 positions match TRBD1. Germline CDR1 SGHTA, CDR2 FQGTGA. With 2 bases clipped from V and 8 bases from J, the junction kept 5 bases outside the gene matches. The length of the CDR3 is 13 residues. The DNA of the CDR3 is TGTGCCAGCAGCTTACAAGGGGGCTGGGGCTACACCTTC. Translating gives CASSLQGGWGYTF.

The chain recombines TRBV5-4 with TRBJ1-1; 7 bases agree with TRBD1. Germline V gene data show CDR1 as SGHNT and CDR2 as YYREEE (reference sequence). Trimming cost V 0 bases and J 2 bases; bases outside gene matches: 4. The CDR3 contains 15 residues. The CDR3 protein is CASSLGGTVNTEAFF. In DNA, the CDR3 is TGTGCCAGCAGCTTGGGTGGGACAGTAAACACTGAAGCTTTCTTT.

In DNA form, the CDR3 reads TGTGCCAGCAGCTTATCAGGGGACGGCTACACCTTC. As protein: CASSLSGDGYTF. This rearrangement joins TRBV7-3 to TRBJ1-2, with a tentative D call TRBD1 (6 bases). The CDR3 totals 12 residues. Germline V CDR1 and CDR2: SGHTA, FQGTGA. Trimming removed 2 bases at V and 8 bases at J, with 9 bases between.

This clone has only one observation. The chain has TRBV7-2 and TRBJ1-2; D is perhaps TRBD1 (5 bases). CDR1 is SGHTA, CDR2 FQGNSA, per germline. Trimming removed 5 bases at V and 6 bases at J, with 16 bases between. The CDR3 runs to 14 residues. CDR3 DNA sequence: TGTGCCAGCAGCAAACCCACCGGGGGTGATGGCTACACCTTC. Amino acid sequence: CASSKPTGGDGYTF.